This entry lists 8 T cell receptor beta chains sequenced from one sample in a study of blood T cell repertoires in COVID-19. The protocol was immunoSEQ multiplex PCR, while the TCRdb copy is restricted to in-frame clones and leaves out a portion. Counted here are about 74,000 clones, roughly 87% occurring once; the ten biggest clones make up around 30%. The sequenced sample consisted of peripheral blood. These receptors were collected from a woman aged 80 or over with active or convalescent COVID-19.

This chain links TRBV29-1 with TRBJ2-3, with TRBD1 matching over 8 bases. This CDR3 contains 18 residues. CDR1 and CDR2 (germline): SQVTM, ANQGSEA. V dropped 4 bases and J dropped 2; count of bases not matched to a gene: 17. CDR3 loop: CSVGTGQAALLHTDTQYF. The CDR3 region has the DNA TGCAGCGTTGGAACGGGACAGGCGGCGCTCCTCCACACAGATACGCAGTATTTT.

The J gene is TRBJ2-5, the V gene TRBV3-1 (or the pseudogene TRBV3-2), with TRBD2 as a possible D gene (6 bases). The V and J ends lost 3 bases and 2 bases respectively, with 7 bases between them. The CDR3 loop spans 13 amino acids. Germline values: CDR1 LGHDT, CDR2 YNNKEL (reference sequence). The CDR3 is CASSHGSQETQYF. The CDR3 DNA reads TGTGCCAGCAGCCACGGGAGTCAAGAGACCCAGTACTTC.

This rearrangement joins TRBV4-1 to TRBJ2-7; 8 positions agree with TRBD1. There are 15 residues in the CDR3. Unmatched junction bases numbered 12, after V lost 6 bases and J lost 5 bases. The germline gives CDR1 MGHRA, CDR2 YSYEKL. The CDR3 loop is CASSPIGQGVNEQYF. Here the CDR3 DNA reads TGCGCCAGCAGTCCCATTGGACAGGGAGTCAACGAGCAGTACTTC.

The chain links TRBV30 to TRBJ1-3; D unresolved. Trimming pared 5 bases from V and 0 bases from J, leaving 8 bases between. The germline CDR1 and CDR2 sequences are GTSNPN and SVGIG (reference sequence). There are 13 residues in the CDR3. Written as DNA, the CDR3 is TGTGCCTGGGATATCGTCTCTGGAAACACCATATATTTT. Translating gives CAWDIVSGNTIYF. Together with reference TRBV30 and TRBJ1-3, the CDR3 gives the full variable domain: SQTIHQWPATLVQPVGSPLSLECTVEGTSNPNLYWYRQAAGRGLQLLFYSVGIGQISSEVPQNLSASRPQDRQFILSSKKLLLSDSGFYLCAWDIVSGNTIYFGEGSWLTVV.

This sequence joins TRBV15 and TRBJ1-1, with 11 nucleotides matching TRBD1. The CDR3 loop spans 15 amino acids. Germline V gene lookup returns CDR1 LNHNV and CDR2 YYDKDF (reference sequence). V lost 0 bases, J lost 10 bases, and 7 bases stayed unmatched. The CDR3 region is CATSREGTGGFGAFF. DNA for the CDR3: TGTGCCACCAGCAGAGAAGGGACAGGGGGGTTCGGAGCTTTCTTT.

The chain recombines TRBV5-4 with TRBJ1-6, with 7 bases matching TRBD1. The V and J ends lost 3 bases and 9 bases, in that order; junction bases with no gene match: 6. CDR1 and CDR2 from the germline V gene are SGHNT and YYREEE (reference sequence). The CDR3 consists of 14 residues. CDR3 in amino acids: CASSSQGDASPLHF. The CDR3 nucleotides read TGTGCCAGCAGCTCGCAGGGGGATGCTTCACCCCTCCACTTT.

The gene calls are TRBV5-4 and TRBJ2-3; 9 bases align to TRBD1. Per germline, CDR1 SGHNT and CDR2 YYREEE (reference sequence). CDR3 size: 16 residues. Trimming cost V 0 bases and J 0 bases; bases outside gene matches: 2. CDR3 region: CASSLDRGPSTDTQYF. In DNA, the CDR3 is TGTGCCAGCAGCTTGGACAGGGGGCCTAGCACAGATACGCAGTATTTT.

The sample holds one count of this clone. This rearrangement joins TRBV5-1 to TRBJ2-1; D ambiguous. The length of the CDR3 is 15 residues. The V gene lost 0 bases and the J gene lost 5 bases, with 12 bases spanning the gap. CDR1 is SGHRS and CDR2 is YFSETQ in the germline V gene. CDR3 amino acids: CASSLDRIRNNEQFF. CDR3 bases: TGCGCCAGCAGCTTGGACAGAATTAGAAACAATGAGCAGTTCTTC.